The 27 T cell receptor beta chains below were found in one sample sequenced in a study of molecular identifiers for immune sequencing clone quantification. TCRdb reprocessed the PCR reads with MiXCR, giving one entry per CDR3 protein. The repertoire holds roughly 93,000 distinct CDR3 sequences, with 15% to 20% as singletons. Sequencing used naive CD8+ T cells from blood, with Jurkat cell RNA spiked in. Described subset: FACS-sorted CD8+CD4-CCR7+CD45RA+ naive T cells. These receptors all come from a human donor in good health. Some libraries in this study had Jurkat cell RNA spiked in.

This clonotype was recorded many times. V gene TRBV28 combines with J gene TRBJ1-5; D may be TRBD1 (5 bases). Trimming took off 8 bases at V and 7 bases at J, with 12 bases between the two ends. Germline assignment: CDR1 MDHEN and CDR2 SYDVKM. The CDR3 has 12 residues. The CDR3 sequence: CASGEGTQPQHF. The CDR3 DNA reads TGTGCCAGCGGGGAGGGGACCCAGCCCCAGCATTTT.

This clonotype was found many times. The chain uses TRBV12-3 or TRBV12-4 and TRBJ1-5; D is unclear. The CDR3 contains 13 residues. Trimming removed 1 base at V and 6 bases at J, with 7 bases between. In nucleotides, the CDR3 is TGTGCCAGCAGTTTAGTCGGCGGTCAGCCCCAGCATTTT. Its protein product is CASSLVGGQPQHF.

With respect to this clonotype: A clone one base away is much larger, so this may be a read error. CDR3 coding DNA: TGTGCCGGTACCCATGGGACAGGGGGCAATCAGCCCCAGCATTTT. This sequence encodes CAGTHGTGGNQPQHF. This chain links TRBV19 with TRBJ1-5; 10 bases are a match to TRBD1. With 11 bases clipped from V and 2 bases from J, the junction kept 9 bases outside the gene matches. CDR1 LNHDA and CDR2 SQIVND come from the germline V gene (reference sequence). The CDR3 is 15 amino acids.

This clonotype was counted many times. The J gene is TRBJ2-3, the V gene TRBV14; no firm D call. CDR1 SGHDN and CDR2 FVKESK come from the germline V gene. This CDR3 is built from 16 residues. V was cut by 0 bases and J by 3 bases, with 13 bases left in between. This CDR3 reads CASSQEYPTTTDTQYF. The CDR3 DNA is TGTGCCAGCAGCCAAGAATACCCGACCACAACAGATACGCAGTATTTT.

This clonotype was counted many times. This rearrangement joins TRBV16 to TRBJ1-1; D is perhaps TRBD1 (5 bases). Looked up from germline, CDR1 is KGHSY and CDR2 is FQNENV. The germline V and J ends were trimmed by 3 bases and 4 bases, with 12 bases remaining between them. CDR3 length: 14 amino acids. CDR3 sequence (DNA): TGTGCCAGCAGCCACTGGGGGGTTGGCACTGAAGCTTTCTTT. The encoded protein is CASSHWGVGTEAFF.

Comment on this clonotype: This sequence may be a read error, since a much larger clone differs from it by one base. CDR3 region: CASGYAPGRSYEQYF. The DNA for the CDR3 is TGTGCCAGCGGCTACGCCCCGGGCAGATCTTACGAGCAGTACTTC. This chain uses TRBV5-6 with TRBJ2-7, with D hard to call. This CDR3 comprises 15 residues. V shed 7 bases and J shed 4 bases, with 21 bases lying between them. Germline CDR1 reads SGHDT; CDR2 reads YYEEEE.

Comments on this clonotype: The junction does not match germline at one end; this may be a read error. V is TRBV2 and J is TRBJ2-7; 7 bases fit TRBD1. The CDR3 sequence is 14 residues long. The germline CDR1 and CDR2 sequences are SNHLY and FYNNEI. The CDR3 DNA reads TGTGCCAGCGGTGAATCGACAGGGTACTACGAGCAGTACTTC. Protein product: CASGESTGYYEQYF.

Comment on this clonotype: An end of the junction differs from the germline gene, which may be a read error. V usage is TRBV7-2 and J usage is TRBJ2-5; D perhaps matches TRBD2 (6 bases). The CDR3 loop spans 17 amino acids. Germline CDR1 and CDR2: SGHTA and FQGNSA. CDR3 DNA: TGTGCCAGCAGCTTAGGGGTACGGGGGATCCCGCAAGAGACCCAGTGCTTC. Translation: CASSLGVRGIPQETQCF.

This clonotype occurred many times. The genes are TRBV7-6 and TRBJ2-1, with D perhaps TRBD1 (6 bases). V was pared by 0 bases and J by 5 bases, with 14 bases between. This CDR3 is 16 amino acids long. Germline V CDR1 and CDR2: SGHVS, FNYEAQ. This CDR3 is CASSLAPGHQHNEQFF. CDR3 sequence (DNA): TGTGCCAGCAGCTTAGCGCCGGGACACCAACACAATGAGCAGTTCTTC.

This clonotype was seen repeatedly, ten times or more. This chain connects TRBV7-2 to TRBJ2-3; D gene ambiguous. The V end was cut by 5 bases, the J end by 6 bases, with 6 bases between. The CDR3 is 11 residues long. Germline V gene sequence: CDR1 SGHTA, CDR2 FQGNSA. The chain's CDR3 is CASSRSDTQYF. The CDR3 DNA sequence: TGTGCCAGCAGCCGGTCGGATACGCAGTATTTT.

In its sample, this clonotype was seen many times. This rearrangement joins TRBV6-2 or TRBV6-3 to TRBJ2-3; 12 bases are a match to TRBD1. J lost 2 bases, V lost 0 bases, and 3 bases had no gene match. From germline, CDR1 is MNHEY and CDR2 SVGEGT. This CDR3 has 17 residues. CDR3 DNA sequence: TGTGCCAGCAGTTACTCCCGGGACAGGGGGCCCACAGATACGCAGTATTTT. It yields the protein CASSYSRDRGPTDTQYF.

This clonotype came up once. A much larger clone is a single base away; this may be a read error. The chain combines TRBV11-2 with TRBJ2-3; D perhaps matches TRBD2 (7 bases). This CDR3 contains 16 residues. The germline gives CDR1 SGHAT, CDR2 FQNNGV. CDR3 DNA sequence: TGTGCCAGCAGCCAGGGGACTACCGCGTTCACAGATACGCGGTATTTT. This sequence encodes CASSQGTTAFTDTRYF.

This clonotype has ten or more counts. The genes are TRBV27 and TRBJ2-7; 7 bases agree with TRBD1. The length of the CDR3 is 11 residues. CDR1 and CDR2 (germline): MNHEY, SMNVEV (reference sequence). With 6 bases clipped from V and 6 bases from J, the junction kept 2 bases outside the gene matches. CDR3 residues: CASSQGVEQYF. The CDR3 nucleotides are TGTGCCAGCAGCCAGGGGGTCGAGCAGTACTTC.

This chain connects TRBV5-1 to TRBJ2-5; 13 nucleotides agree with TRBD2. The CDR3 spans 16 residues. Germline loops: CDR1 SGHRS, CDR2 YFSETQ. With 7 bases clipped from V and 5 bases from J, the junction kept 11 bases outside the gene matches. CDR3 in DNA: TGCGCCAGCCAGATCGGACTAGCGGGAGTGGCGGAGACCCAGTACTTC. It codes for CASQIGLAGVAETQYF.

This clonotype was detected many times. Here the CDR3 DNA reads TGTGCCACCAGTGGGGGTACAGCGAACACCGGGGAGCTGTTTTTT. Amino acids: CATSGGTANTGELFF. The rearrangement uses TRBV24-1 and TRBJ2-2, with unresolved D. Deletions cut 5 bases from V and 0 bases from J, with 9 bases between. Germline values: CDR1 KGHDR, CDR2 SFDVKD. The CDR3 covers 15 residues.

This chain's CDR3 is CASSPRLGGSGTNEQFF. In nucleotides, the CDR3 is TGTGCCAGCAGCCCACGCCTCGGTGGTAGCGGGACCAATGAGCAGTTCTTC. The chain carries TRBV11-3 and TRBJ2-1; 8 bases line up with TRBD2. The length of the CDR3 is 17 residues. V lost 5 bases, J lost 6 bases, and 15 bases stayed unmatched. From germline, CDR1 is SGHNT and CDR2 YENEEA.

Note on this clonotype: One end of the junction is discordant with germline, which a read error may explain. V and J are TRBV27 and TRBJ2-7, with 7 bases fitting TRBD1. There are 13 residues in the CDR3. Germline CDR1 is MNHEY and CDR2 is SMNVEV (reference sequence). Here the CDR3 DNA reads TGTGCCAGCAGTCCGGGACAGAGCTACGAGCAGTGCTTC. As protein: CASSPGQSYEQCF.

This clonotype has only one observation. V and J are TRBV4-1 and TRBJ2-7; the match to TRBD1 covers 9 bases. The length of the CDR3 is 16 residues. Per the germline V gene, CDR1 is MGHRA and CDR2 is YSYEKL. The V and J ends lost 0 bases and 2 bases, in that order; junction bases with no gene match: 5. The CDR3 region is CASSQEDRGTAYEQYF. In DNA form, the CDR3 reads TGCGCCAGCAGCCAAGAAGACAGGGGGACTGCCTACGAGCAGTACTTC.

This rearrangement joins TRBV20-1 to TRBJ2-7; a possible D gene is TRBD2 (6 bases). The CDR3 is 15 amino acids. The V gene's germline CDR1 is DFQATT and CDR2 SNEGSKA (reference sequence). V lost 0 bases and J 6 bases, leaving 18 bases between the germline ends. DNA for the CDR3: TGCAGTGCTAGAGACCAACCGGGACTCGTAGGCGAGCAGTACTTC. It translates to CSARDQPGLVGEQYF.

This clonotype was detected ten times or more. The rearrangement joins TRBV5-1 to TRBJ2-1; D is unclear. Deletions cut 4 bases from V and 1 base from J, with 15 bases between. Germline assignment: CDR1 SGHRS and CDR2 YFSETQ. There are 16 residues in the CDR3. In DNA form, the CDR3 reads TGCGCCAGCAGCATGCAATACAGCGATTCCTACAATGAGCAGTTCTTC. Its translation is CASSMQYSDSYNEQFF.

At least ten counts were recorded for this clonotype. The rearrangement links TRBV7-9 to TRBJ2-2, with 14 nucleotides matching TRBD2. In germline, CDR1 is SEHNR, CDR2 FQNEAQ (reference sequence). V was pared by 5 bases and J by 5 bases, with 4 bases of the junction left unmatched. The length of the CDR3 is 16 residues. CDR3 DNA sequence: TGTGCCAGCAGCCCGACTAGCGGGAGGGAGACCGGGGAGCTGTTTTTT. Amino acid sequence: CASSPTSGRETGELFF. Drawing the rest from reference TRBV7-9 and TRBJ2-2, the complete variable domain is DTGVSQNPRHKITKRGQNVTFRCDPISEHNRLYWYRQTLGQGPEFLTYFQNEAQLEKSRLLSDRFSAERPKGSFSTLEIQRTEQGDSAMYLCASSPTSGRETGELFFGEGSRLTVL.

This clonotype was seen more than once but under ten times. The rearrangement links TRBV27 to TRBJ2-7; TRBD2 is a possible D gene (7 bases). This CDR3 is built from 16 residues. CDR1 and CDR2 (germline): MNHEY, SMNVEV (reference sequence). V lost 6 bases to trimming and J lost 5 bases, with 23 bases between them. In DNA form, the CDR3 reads TGTGCCAGCAGAGAAATCCCTGGGGGGGCTGGCAACGAGCAGTACTTC. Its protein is CASREIPGGAGNEQYF.

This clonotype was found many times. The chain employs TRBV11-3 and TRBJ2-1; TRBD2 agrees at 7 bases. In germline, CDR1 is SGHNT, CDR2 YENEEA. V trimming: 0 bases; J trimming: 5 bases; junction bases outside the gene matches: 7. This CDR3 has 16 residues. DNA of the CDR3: TGTGCCAGCAGCTTAGAGGCCGCTAGCGGCAACAATGAGCAGTTCTTC. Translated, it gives CASSLEAASGNNEQFF.

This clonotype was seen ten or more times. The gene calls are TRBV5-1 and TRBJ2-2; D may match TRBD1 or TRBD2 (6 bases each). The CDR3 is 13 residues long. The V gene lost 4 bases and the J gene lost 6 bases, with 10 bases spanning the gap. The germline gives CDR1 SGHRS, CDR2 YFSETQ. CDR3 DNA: TGCGCCAGCAGCCCCGGGGGCGCCGGGGAGCTGTTTTTT. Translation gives CASSPGGAGELFF.

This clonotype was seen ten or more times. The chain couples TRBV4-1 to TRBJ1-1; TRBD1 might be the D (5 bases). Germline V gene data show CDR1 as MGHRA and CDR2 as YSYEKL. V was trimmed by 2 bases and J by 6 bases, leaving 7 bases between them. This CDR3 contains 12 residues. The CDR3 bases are TGCGCCAGCAGCCAATCAGGGTCTGAAGCTTTCTTT. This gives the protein CASSQSGSEAFF.

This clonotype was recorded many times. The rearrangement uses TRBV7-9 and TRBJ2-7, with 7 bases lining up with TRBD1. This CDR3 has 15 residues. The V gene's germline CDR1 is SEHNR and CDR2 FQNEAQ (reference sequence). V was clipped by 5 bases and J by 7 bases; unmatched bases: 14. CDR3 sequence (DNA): TGTGCCAGCAGCCGCTCGAACGAGGGGGCGATTGAGCAGTACTTC. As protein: CASSRSNEGAIEQYF.

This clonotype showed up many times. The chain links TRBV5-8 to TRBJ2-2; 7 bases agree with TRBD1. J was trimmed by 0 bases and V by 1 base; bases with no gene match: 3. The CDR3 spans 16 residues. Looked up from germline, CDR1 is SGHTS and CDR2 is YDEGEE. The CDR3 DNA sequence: TGTGCCAGCAGCTTGTGGACAGGATCGAACACCGGGGAGCTGTTTTTT. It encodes CASSLWTGSNTGELFF.